This T cell receptor beta chain was sequenced for a study of vaccination effects on CD4 cells after COVID-19 (dated by TCRdb to between 2021 and 2023). Looking at the study overall: To identify antigen-specific CD4+ T cell clonotypes by their expansion, the ViraFEST assay first stimulated PBMC with viral peptide pools and then applied TCR sequencing. Each participant received two doses of an mRNA SARS-CoV-2 vaccine, either BNT162b2 or mRNA-1273. Each well held 1.5 million to 2 million PBMC cultured in IMDM containing roughly 5% human AB serum, around 10 IU/ml IL-2 and gentamicin, along with approximately 10 ug/ml peptides. In both COVID-19 convalescent patients and infection-naive vaccine recipients, the study compared SARS-CoV-2 spike-specific CD4+ TCR repertoires from before mRNA vaccination with those from after it. A total of 9 to 11 COVID-19 convalescent patients and a handful of SARS-CoV-2-naive healthy vaccine recipients were included in the full study. Cultures from other donors in the study were sequenced with the Oncomine TCR Beta short-read assay on an Illumina iSeq 100. General findings and caveats noted by the study authors: In healthy vaccine recipients, vaccine-induced clones were almost all SARS-CoV-2 mono-reactive, with only 1 of 255 cross-reactive with common cold coronaviruses. Both infection-induced and vaccine-induced clones contracted markedly at late post-vaccination timepoints, which is consistent with waning T cell responses. Limitations of the study were the small number of convalescent patients and the absence of early post-infection timepoints.

After about 9 days of culture, CD4+ T cells were isolated with the EasySep CD4+ T cell isolation kit. Healthy vaccine recipients had no prior SARS-CoV-2 infection, confirmed by negative nucleocapsid antibodies before and after vaccination. On days 3 and 7, half of the culture medium was replaced with fresh IL-2-containing medium. Unless noted otherwise, every peptide stimulation condition was cultured in triplicate wells. PBMC were separated from whole blood using Ficoll-Paque Plus gradient centrifugation and were then either cryopreserved at -140C or used fresh. The QIAamp micro DNA kit was used to extract genomic DNA from the cultured CD4+ T cells. To prepare the library, the immunoSEQ multiplex PCR assay was applied. DNA from the cultured, isolated CD4+ T cells was subjected to TCR beta CDR3 sequencing. Concerning the study's data processing: Non-productive TCR sequences were removed, reads were trimmed to the CDR3 region, and CDR3s of at least 7 amino acids were retained. The MANAFEST web app was used to identify antigen-specific clonotypes by comparing expansion in peptide wells with expansion in reference cultures. Positive clones required FDR<0.05 expansion versus reference and all other wells, odds ratio above 5, and frequency above 0.1% in two replicate wells. Cross-reactive clonotypes were defined as significantly expanded in SARS-CoV-2 spike wells and in at least one common cold coronavirus spike condition. CDR3 similarity was assessed by Levenshtein distance using the stringdist R package, and unrooted trees were constructed with ape in R 3.6.1. Held by TCRdb, this immuneACCESS table contains in-frame sequences only and omits some clones. Under half of the omission traces to an unresolved V gene where checked; the cause of the rest is unknown. V, J and clone size are those of that table, while D and trimming were read from the DNA. This sample holds 45,000 to 75,000 clones; roughly 80% were observed only once. Around 3.3% of the sample is taken by the ten largest.

V is pruned by 5 bases and J by 7 bases, leaving 7 bases of the junction without a gene match. The CDR3 runs 13 residues from the cysteine to the valine. The only DNA kept is the CDR3, 39 bases in frame from the first base. The germline V gene yields SGHAT for CDR1 and FQNNGV for CDR2. Details on this clone: The antigen it recognizes is unknown. The input lacks base qualities; no much larger clone sits a single base away.

Specimen: CD4+ T cells from PBMCs cultured without peptide, collected before COVID-19 vaccination. The rearrangement combines TRBV11-2 with TRBJ2-7; a stretch of 8 junction bases matches TRBD2. The clonotype comes from a human donor who received a COVID-19 vaccine. The CDR3 sequence is CASSPQGLGEQYV. The nucleotide sequence reads as follows: TGTGCCAGCAGCCCACAGGGACTAGGAGAGCAGTACGTC.